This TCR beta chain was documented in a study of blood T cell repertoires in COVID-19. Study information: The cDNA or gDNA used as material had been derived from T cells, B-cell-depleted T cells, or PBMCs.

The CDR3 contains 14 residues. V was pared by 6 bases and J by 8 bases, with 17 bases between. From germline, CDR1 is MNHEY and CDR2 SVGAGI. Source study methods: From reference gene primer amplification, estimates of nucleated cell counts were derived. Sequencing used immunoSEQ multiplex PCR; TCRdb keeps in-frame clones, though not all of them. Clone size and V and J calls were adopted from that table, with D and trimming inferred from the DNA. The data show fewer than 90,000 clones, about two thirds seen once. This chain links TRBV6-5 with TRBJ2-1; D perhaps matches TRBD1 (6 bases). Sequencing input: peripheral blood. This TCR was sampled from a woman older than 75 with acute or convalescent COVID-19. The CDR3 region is CASSRQVGVHEQFF. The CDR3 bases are TGTGCCAGCAGCAGACAGGTTGGCGTGCATGAGCAGTTCTTC.